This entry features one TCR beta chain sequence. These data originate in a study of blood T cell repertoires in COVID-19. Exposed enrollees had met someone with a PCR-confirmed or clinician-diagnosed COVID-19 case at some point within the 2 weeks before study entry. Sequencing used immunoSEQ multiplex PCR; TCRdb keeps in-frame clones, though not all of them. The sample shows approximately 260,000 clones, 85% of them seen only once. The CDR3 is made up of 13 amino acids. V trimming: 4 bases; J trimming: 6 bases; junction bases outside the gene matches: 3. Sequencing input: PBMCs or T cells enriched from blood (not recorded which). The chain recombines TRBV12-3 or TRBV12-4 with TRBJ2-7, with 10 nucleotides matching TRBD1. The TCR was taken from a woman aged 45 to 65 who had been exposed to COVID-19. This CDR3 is CASSWDRGPEQYF. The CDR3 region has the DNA TGTGCCAGCAGTTGGGACAGGGGCCCCGAGCAGTACTTC.